These 16 T cell receptor beta chains share one sample of origin, sequenced in a study of T cells in Graves' hyperthyroidism and ophthalmopathy. RNA transcripts yielded amplified TCR beta CDR3 regions. A set of HTBI primers served as the primers for a first-round RT-PCR of the TCR CDR3. Each CDR3 protein gets one entry after TCRdb re-called the multiplex PCR reads with MiXCR. In the table there are about 290,000 distinct CDR3 sequences, about 19% of which are singletons. Sequencing was performed on blood. These receptor sequences come from a man aged 45-60 years with Graves' ophthalmopathy.

This clonotype was counted a few times. This rearrangement joins TRBV4-1 to TRBJ1-4; D is perhaps TRBD1 (6 bases). The germline V and J ends were trimmed by 2 bases and 7 bases, with 17 bases remaining between them. CDR1 MGHRA and CDR2 YSYEKL come from the germline V gene. The CDR3 sequence is 16 residues long. CDR3 amino acids: CASSQQGKVTGEKLFF. The CDR3 bases are TGCGCCAGCAGCCAACAGGGGAAGGTAACAGGTGAAAAACTGTTTTTT.

This clonotype was counted only a few times. The chain has TRBV30 and TRBJ1-1; perhaps TRBD1 as D (5 bases). There are 13 residues in the CDR3. V shed 3 bases and J shed 1 base, with 9 bases lying between them. CDR1 is GTSNPN, CDR2 SVGIG, per germline (reference sequence). CDR3 sequence reads: CAWSLQGNTEAFF. The CDR3, as DNA: TGTGCCTGGAGCCTGCAGGGGAACACTGAAGCTTTCTTT. Supplemented by reference TRBV30 and TRBJ1-1, the full variable domain reads SQTIHQWPATLVQPVGSPLSLECTVEGTSNPNLYWYRQAAGRGLQLLFYSVGIGQISSEVPQNLSASRPQDRQFILSSKKLLLSDSGFYLCAWSLQGNTEAFFGQGTRLTVV.

In its sample, this clonotype was seen many times. This chain links TRBV7-9 with TRBJ2-7; 8 nucleotides line up with TRBD1. With 4 bases clipped from V and 7 bases from J, the junction kept 12 bases outside the gene matches. Looked up from germline, CDR1 is SEHNR and CDR2 is FQNEAQ (reference sequence). This CDR3 is built from 15 residues. The CDR3 region is CASSYFVGQGGEQYF. The DNA for the CDR3 is TGTGCCAGCAGCTACTTCGTTGGACAGGGTGGAGAGCAGTACTTC. Drawing the rest from reference TRBV7-9 and TRBJ2-7, the complete variable domain is DTGVSQNPRHKITKRGQNVTFRCDPISEHNRLYWYRQTLGQGPEFLTYFQNEAQLEKSRLLSDRFSAERPKGSFSTLEIQRTEQGDSAMYLCASSYFVGQGGEQYFGPGTRLTVT.

This clonotype was counted between two and nine times. The V call is TRBV5-6, the J call TRBJ1-1; D is perhaps TRBD1 (6 bases). CDR3 length equals 18 residues. CDR1 SGHDT and CDR2 YYEEEE come from the germline V gene. V gave up 4 bases and J gave up 0 bases, with 22 bases separating them. CDR3 sequence: CASSNGQTFNLMNTEAFF. CDR3 DNA: TGTGCCAGCAGCAATGGACAGACATTTAACCTAATGAACACTGAAGCTTTCTTT.

The gene calls are TRBV6-1 and TRBJ2-7, with D possibly being TRBD1 or TRBD2 (5 bases each). The CDR3 covers 14 residues. Germline CDR1 and CDR2: MNHNS and SASEGT. Trimming shortened V by 9 bases and J by 2 bases, and 17 bases separated the two germline ends. CDR3 sequence (DNA): TGTGCCAGTCACTCGTCGGGGCCCGCCTACGAGCAGTACTTC. Protein: CASHSSGPAYEQYF.

The chain uses TRBV7-9 and TRBJ2-7; no definite D call. Deletions cut 5 bases from V and 0 bases from J, with 11 bases between. Germline V CDR1 and CDR2: SEHNR, FQNEAQ (reference sequence). The CDR3 is 14 amino acids. For the CDR3, the DNA is TGTGCCAGCAGCGCCGACCAAACCTCCTACGAGCAGTACTTC. It codes for CASSADQTSYEQYF.

There are a few counts of this clonotype. V usage is TRBV20-1 and J usage is TRBJ2-1, with TRBD2 matching over 7 bases. CDR1 and CDR2 (germline): DFQATT, SNEGSKA (reference sequence). Germline trimming cut 2 bases from V and 10 bases from J; bases unmatched to any gene: 14. The CDR3 runs 15 residues. DNA for the CDR3: TGCAGTGCTAGAAGAGAAAGCGGGATGGAATTCGAGCAGTTCTTC. This sequence encodes CSARRESGMEFEQFF.

The V gene is TRBV10-3, the J gene TRBJ2-1; TRBD2 agrees at 13 bases. This CDR3 is built from 16 residues. In germline, CDR1 is ENHRY, CDR2 SYGVKD. The V and J ends lost 7 bases and 1 base, in that order; junction bases with no gene match: 4. The CDR3 region is CAINGLAGDSYNEQFF. Written as DNA, the CDR3 is TGTGCCATCAATGGACTAGCGGGAGATTCCTACAATGAGCAGTTCTTC.

Details on this clonotype: At one boundary the junction diverges from the germline segment, which might be a read error. The chain couples TRBV20-1 to TRBJ1-5; 7 positions agree with TRBD1. There are 17 residues in the CDR3. Germline CDR1 is DFQATT and CDR2 is SNEGSKA (reference sequence). The CDR3 DNA is TGCAGTGTTAGAGACCAATCCAGGGGGGCCAGCAATCAGCCCCAGCATTTT. The encoded protein is CSVRDQSRGASNQPQHF.

A remark on this clonotype: A much larger clone differs from this one at a single base, so this may be a read error. The chain couples TRBV11-3 to TRBJ2-1; 13 bases are shared with TRBD2. This CDR3 has 16 amino acids. The V segment lost 6 bases and the J segment 8 bases; nucleotides outside the gene matches: 10. Germline loops: CDR1 SGHNT, CDR2 YENEEA. The chain's CDR3 is CASRLWTSGRGDEQFF. The CDR3 nucleotides read TGTGCCAGCAGACTCTGGACTAGCGGGAGAGGAGATGAGCAGTTCTTC. Drawing the rest from reference TRBV11-3 and TRBJ2-1, the complete variable domain is EAGVVQSPRYKIIEKKQPVAFWCNPISGHNTLYWYLQNLGQGPELLIRYENEEAVDDSQLPKDRFSAERLKGVDSTLKIQPAELGDSAVYLCASRLWTSGRGDEQFFGPGTRLTVL.

The rearrangement uses TRBV28 and TRBJ1-5; D may be TRBD1 (6 bases). Trimming pared 6 bases from V and 6 bases from J, leaving 15 bases between. Germline CDR1 and CDR2: MDHEN and SYDVKM. This CDR3 contains 14 residues. This chain's CDR3 is CASSLTDRRQPQHF. In nucleotides, the CDR3 is TGTGCCAGCAGCCTAACAGACAGGCGTCAGCCCCAGCATTTT.

The chain is built from TRBV28 and TRBJ2-5; TRBD2 matches at 9 bases. V lost 4 bases and J lost 3; bases outside the gene matches: 6. The CDR3 contains 15 residues. The germline CDR1 and CDR2 sequences are MDHEN and SYDVKM. CDR3 amino acids: CASSSIAGEEETQYF. For the CDR3, the DNA is TGTGCCAGCAGTTCGATAGCGGGAGAGGAAGAGACCCAGTACTTC.

In its sample, this clonotype was seen a few times. This rearrangement joins TRBV5-1 to TRBJ1-5, with unresolved D. V was trimmed by 6 bases and J by 0 bases, leaving 13 bases between them. CDR1 and CDR2 from the germline V gene are SGHRS and YFSETQ. The CDR3 runs 15 residues. The CDR3 DNA sequence: TGCGCCAGCACCCAGGACGGTGATAGCAATCAGCCCCAGCATTTT. It is translated as CASTQDGDSNQPQHF.

This clonotype was counted at least ten times. This rearrangement joins TRBV7-2 to TRBJ2-3; TRBD1 matches 7 bases. Germline CDR1 reads SGHTA; CDR2 reads FQGNSA. The CDR3 length is 15 residues. V lost 1 base and J lost 4; bases outside the gene matches: 5. The CDR3 here is CASSLVGQGADTQYF. In DNA form, the CDR3 reads TGTGCCAGCAGCTTAGTCGGGCAGGGGGCAGATACGCAGTATTTT.

This clonotype was counted a few times. The V and J genes are TRBV10-2 and TRBJ1-2; D unresolved. Deletions cut 3 bases from V and 7 bases from J, with 9 bases between. The germline gives CDR1 WSHSY, CDR2 SAAADI. The CDR3 consists of 12 residues. The CDR3 nucleotides are TGCGCCAGCAGTGATGGTGGGTTTGGCTACACCTTC. Protein product: CASSDGGFGYTF.

Many counts were recorded for this clonotype. V gene TRBV20-1 combines with J gene TRBJ2-7; 11 positions match TRBD2. The CDR3 runs to 15 residues. J lost 2 bases, V lost 3 bases, and 6 bases had no gene match. In germline, CDR1 is DFQATT, CDR2 SNEGSKA (reference sequence). CDR3 protein: CSASELAGVPYEQYF. The CDR3 DNA reads TGCAGTGCTAGTGAACTAGCGGGAGTTCCCTACGAGCAGTACTTC.